This T cell receptor beta chain was profiled in a study of shared clonotypes between healthy human individuals. This clone has only a few counts. Its antigen is unknown. Different DNA sequences within this sample yield the same CDR3. With 1 base clipped from V and 1 base from J, the junction kept 0 bases outside the gene matches. The CDR3 length is 14 residues. From germline, CDR1 is SGHAT and CDR2 FQNNGV. From CD4+ cells came CD45RA+ naive and CD45RA-negative memory subsets. Findings and caveats of the study: Against clonotypes common to all four donors, non-shared ones had lower generation probabilities.

The material for each subset, its genomic DNA, was split evenly across several immunoSEQ plates. Libraries were prepared by immunoSEQ multiplex PCR; TCRdb keeps only in-frame clonotypes and omits some of them. The data hold about a million clones, with approximately 68% observed a single time. The sequence came from a man aged 18 to 29 in good health. Sequencing used memory CD4+ T cells sorted from blood. Subset meaning: CD45RA-negative fraction. The chain links TRBV11-2 to TRBJ2-7, with 8 positions matching TRBD1. The CDR3 bases are TGTGCCAGCAGCTTAGGGACAGGGTCCTACGAGCAGTACTTC. Amino acid sequence: CASSLGTGSYEQYF.